This paragraph reports one T cell receptor beta chain. Sequencing used immunoSEQ multiplex PCR; TCRdb keeps in-frame clones, though not all of them. The sample lists roughly 130,000 clones, over 85% occurring once. With 1 base clipped from V and 1 base from J, the junction kept 1 base outside the gene matches. Germline loops: CDR1 MNHNS, CDR2 SASEGT. The CDR3 is made up of 15 amino acids. This specimen belongs to a study of T cell responses to AZD1222 COVID-19 vaccine. The TCR originated in an adult who received the AZD1222 COVID-19 vaccine. The sample here was peripheral blood, taken 28 days after the second AZD1222 dose. The chain joins TRBV6-1 to TRBJ2-1, with TRBD1 matching 7 bases. CDR3 DNA: TGTGCCAGCAGTGAAGACAGGGGTTCCTACAATGAGCAGTTCTTC. Encoded protein: CASSEDRGSYNEQFF.